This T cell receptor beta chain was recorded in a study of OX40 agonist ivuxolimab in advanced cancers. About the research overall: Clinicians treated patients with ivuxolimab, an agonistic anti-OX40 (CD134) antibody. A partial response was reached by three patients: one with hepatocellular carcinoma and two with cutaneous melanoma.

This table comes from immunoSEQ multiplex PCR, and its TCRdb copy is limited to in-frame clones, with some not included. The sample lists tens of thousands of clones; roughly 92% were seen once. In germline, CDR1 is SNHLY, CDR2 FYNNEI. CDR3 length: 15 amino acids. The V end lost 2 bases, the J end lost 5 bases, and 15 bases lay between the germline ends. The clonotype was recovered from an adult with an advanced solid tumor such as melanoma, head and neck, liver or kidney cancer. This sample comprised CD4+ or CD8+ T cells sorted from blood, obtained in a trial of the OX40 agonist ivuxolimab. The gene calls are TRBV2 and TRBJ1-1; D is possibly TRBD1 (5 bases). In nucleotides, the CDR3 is TGTGCCAGCAGTGAATTGGGGCAGGGTAGGACTGAAGCTTTCTTT. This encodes CASSELGQGRTEAFF.